Each of the 19 T cell receptor beta chains below was sequenced from the same sample in a study of cytomegalovirus exposure and HLA in healthy donors. The PCR had 60 Vbeta and 13 Jbeta primers. The repertoire was sequenced with immunoSEQ multiplex PCR; TCRdb's copy has only in-frame clones and lacks some. This table holds around 150,000 clones, roughly 79% found once. Material: PBMCs. These receptors came from a woman between 50 and 59 years old in good health and CMV-seronegative.

This rearrangement joins TRBV13 to TRBJ2-6; D may be TRBD1 (6 bases). This CDR3 region has 15 residues. Germline assignment: CDR1 PRHDT and CDR2 FYEKMQ (reference sequence). V was pared by 1 base and J by 2 bases, with 6 bases between. The CDR3 sequence: CASSLDRAGANVLTF. As DNA, the CDR3 is TGTGCCAGCAGCTTAGACAGGGCTGGGGCCAACGTCCTGACTTTC.

The chain is built from TRBV4-3 and TRBJ1-6; maybe TRBD1 (5 bases). Trimming took 4 bases from V and 2 from J, leaving 18 bases between them. The CDR3 loop spans 18 amino acids. Germline V gene lookup returns CDR1 LGHNA and CDR2 YSLEER. CDR3 amino acids: CASSPTAGYGTYNSPLHF. The CDR3 coding sequence is TGCGCCAGCAGCCCCACCGCAGGGTACGGCACCTATAATTCACCCCTCCACTTT.

The rearrangement joins TRBV27 to TRBJ1-5; no firm D call. With 6 bases removed from V and 4 bases from J, the gap between germline ends came to 13 bases. Looked up from germline, CDR1 is MNHEY and CDR2 is SMNVEV (reference sequence). The CDR3 loop spans 14 amino acids. The CDR3 bases are TGTGCCAGCAGACCCGGACGCGGGAATCAGCCCCAGCATTTT. As protein: CASRPGRGNQPQHF.

The V gene is TRBV5-8, the J gene TRBJ2-7; tentative D call: TRBD2 (6 bases). Trimming took 6 bases from V and 1 from J, leaving 14 bases between them. The length of the CDR3 is 14 residues. Germline V CDR1 and CDR2: SGHTS, YDEGEE. The DNA of the CDR3 is TGTGCCAGCAAACCGGGACTGACATCCTACGAGCAGTACTTC. Residues: CASKPGLTSYEQYF.

As for this clone: The identical CDR3 is also encoded by other nucleotide sequences in the sample. V is TRBV5-1 and J is TRBJ1-1; perhaps TRBD1 as D (5 bases). V lost 4 bases and J 1 base, leaving 11 bases between the germline ends. The CDR3 is 14 residues long. From germline, CDR1 is SGHRS and CDR2 YFSETQ. CDR3 bases: TGCGCCAGCAGCCTTCAGGGTGGGAACACTGAAGCTTTCTTT. Encoded protein: CASSLQGGNTEAFF.

V usage is TRBV7-2 and J usage is TRBJ2-2; the D gene is possibly TRBD1 (5 bases). The CDR3 sequence is 15 residues long. The V end was cut by 5 bases, the J end by 1 base, with 11 bases between. Germline V gives CDR1 SGHTA, CDR2 FQGNSA. In DNA, the CDR3 is TGTGCCAGCAGCCCCGACAGATTGAACACCGGGGAGCTGTTTTTT. Its protein is CASSPDRLNTGELFF.

This clone was seen more than once but under ten times. V and J are TRBV4-2 and TRBJ2-2, with 11 nucleotides matching TRBD2. The germline V gene encodes CDR1 LGHNA and CDR2 YNFKEQ. V lost 6 bases to trimming and J lost 4 bases; unmatched junction nucleotides: 7. CDR3 length: 16 amino acids. CDR3 loop: CASRDGLAGFTGELFF. The CDR3 coding sequence is TGTGCCAGCAGGGACGGACTAGCGGGTTTCACCGGGGAGCTGTTTTTT.

V usage is TRBV21-1 and J usage is TRBJ1-1. TRBV21-1 is reported as a pseudogene. This CDR3 is 16 amino acids long. The CDR3 protein is CASSDKGGRRNTEAFF. In nucleotides, the CDR3 is TGTGCCAGCAGCGATAAAGGCGGCCGGAGGAACACTGAAGCTTTCTTT.

This clone has only a few counts. The chain uses TRBV11-2 and TRBJ2-4; tentatively, D is TRBD1 (6 bases). The ends were cut back, 5 bases at V and 8 bases at J, with 16 bases in the middle. This CDR3 spans 14 amino acids. The germline V gene encodes CDR1 SGHAT and CDR2 FQNNGV. The DNA for the CDR3 is TGTGCCAGCAGCGTACTTACAGGGAGTCACATTCAGTACTTC. Its translation: CASSVLTGSHIQYF. Together with reference TRBV11-2 and TRBJ2-4, the CDR3 gives the full variable domain: EAGVAQSPRYKIIEKRQSVAFWCNPISGHATLYWYQQILGQGPKLLIQFQNNGVVDDSQLPKDRFSAERLKGVDSTLKIQPAKLEDSAVYLCASSVLTGSHIQYFGAGTRLSVL.

V usage is TRBV15 and J usage is TRBJ1-1, with 8 nucleotides matching TRBD1. Trimming took 8 bases from V and 3 from J; bases not matched to a gene: 11. The CDR3 contains 15 residues. CDR1 is LNHNV and CDR2 is YYDKDF in the germline V gene (reference sequence). CDR3 loop: CATVAGDRGYTEAFF. The DNA for the CDR3 is TGTGCCACCGTGGCAGGCGACAGGGGCTACACTGAAGCTTTCTTT.

The V gene is TRBV30, the J gene TRBJ2-3, with 9 bases aligning to TRBD1. CDR1 and CDR2 from the germline V gene are GTSNPN and SVGIG (reference sequence). This CDR3 contains 15 residues. The V segment lost 2 bases and the J segment 3 bases; nucleotides outside the gene matches: 6. The CDR3 reads CAWSLEDRGTDTQYF. The CDR3 nucleotides read TGTGCCTGGAGTCTGGAGGACAGGGGAACAGATACGCAGTATTTT.

The gene calls are TRBV4-3 and TRBJ1-4; D gene ambiguous. In germline, CDR1 is LGHNA, CDR2 YSLEER. The CDR3 covers 16 residues. Trimming took 4 bases from V and 6 from J, leaving 18 bases between them. The CDR3 DNA sequence: TGCGCCAGCAGCCCCGACCAACAGCCACTTTATGAAAAACTGTTTTTT. Protein sequence: CASSPDQQPLYEKLFF.

The rearrangement uses TRBV29-1 and TRBJ2-6, with a possible D match to TRBD2 (6 bases). V lost 5 bases, J lost 0 bases, and 11 bases lay in between. This CDR3 is 15 amino acids long. Germline values: CDR1 SQVTM, CDR2 ANQGSEA. The DNA for the CDR3 is TGCAGCGTTCCATTGGGGGGCTCTGGGGCCAACGTCCTGACTTTC. Its translation is CSVPLGGSGANVLTF.

Regarding this clone: The same CDR3 also results from other DNA sequences found in this sample. This chain connects TRBV19 to TRBJ1-5, with TRBD1 as a possible D gene (6 bases). Germline-derived CDR1 and CDR2 are LNHDA and SQIVND (reference sequence). The CDR3 runs 14 residues. Trimming stripped 4 bases from V and 6 bases from J, with 13 bases between. The CDR3 reads CASSTTGSGQPQHF. The CDR3 DNA reads TGTGCCAGTAGTACCACAGGGTCCGGTCAGCCCCAGCATTTT.

V usage is TRBV2 and J usage is TRBJ2-4, with no clear D. Trimming stripped 1 base from V and 0 bases from J, with 7 bases between. The CDR3 runs 15 residues. Germline V gives CDR1 SNHLY, CDR2 FYNNEI. This CDR3 reads CASSEVTIAKNIQYF. CDR3 bases: TGTGCCAGCAGTGAAGTCACAATAGCCAAAAACATTCAGTACTTC.

The chain employs TRBV6-6 and TRBJ2-1; perhaps TRBD1 as D (6 bases). This CDR3 is built from 13 residues. V lost 4 bases and J lost 10, with 14 bases in between. The V gene's germline CDR1 is MNHNY and CDR2 SVGAGI (reference sequence). In DNA form, the CDR3 reads TGTGCCAGCAGTTTCAGGGGCATTGGGGAGCAGTTCTTC. It yields the protein CASSFRGIGEQFF.

The CDR3 DNA reads as TGTGCCAGCAGTTGGGACAGCCAAAGGCAAGAGACCCAGTACTTC. Protein product: CASSWDSQRQETQYF. The chain carries TRBV6-1 and TRBJ2-5; TRBD1 agrees at 7 bases. The length of the CDR3 is 15 residues. With 5 bases clipped from V and 2 bases from J, the junction kept 8 bases outside the gene matches. Germline CDR1 and CDR2: MNHNS and SASEGT.

This chain connects TRBV28 to TRBJ2-3; TRBD1 is a possible D gene (6 bases). The germline V and J ends were trimmed by 3 bases and 6 bases, with 16 bases remaining between them. CDR3 length: 15 amino acids. CDR1 and CDR2 (germline): MDHEN, SYDVKM. This CDR3 is CASSLGDIMYDTQYF. Here the CDR3 DNA reads TGTGCCAGCAGTTTGGGGGACATCATGTACGATACGCAGTATTTT.

This rearrangement joins TRBV5-1 to TRBJ1-1; D gene unclear. Trimming pared 2 bases from V and 4 bases from J, leaving 15 bases between. The CDR3 spans 15 residues. Germline V gene data show CDR1 as SGHRS and CDR2 as YFSETQ. The CDR3 DNA reads TGCGCCAGCAGCTTTGGCCGGGAGGTGGTCACTGAAGCTTTCTTT. It codes for CASSFGREVVTEAFF.